The 29 T cell receptor beta chains below were found in one sample sequenced in a study of blood T cell repertoires in COVID-19 (dated by TCRdb to the early 2020s). Libraries were constructed by the immunoSEQ multiplex PCR assay. TCRdb limited this immuneACCESS table to in-frame rearrangements with V and J called. A share of clones is missing; checked studies link under half to unresolved V genes, and the rest is unexplained. The sample profile shows a few hundred thousand clones; 89% of them were found once. Of the sample, around 1.2% is held by the ten largest clones. Input material: peripheral blood. The receptor set was obtained from a man in his forties with acute or convalescent COVID-19.

This chain joins TRBV15 and TRBJ1-3; D remains ambiguous. Trimming shortened V by 3 bases and J by 2 bases, and 8 bases separated the two germline ends. This CDR3 has 14 amino acids. The germline CDR1 and CDR2 sequences are LNHNV and YYDKDF (reference sequence). CDR3 loop: CATSRGVTGNTIYF. The CDR3 nucleotides are TGTGCCACCAGCAGGGGAGTGACTGGAAACACCATATATTTT.

The V and J genes are TRBV4-1 and TRBJ2-2, with TRBD2 matching over 12 bases. V dropped 4 bases and J dropped 6; count of bases not matched to a gene: 6. Germline V gene sequence: CDR1 MGHRA, CDR2 YSYEKL. The CDR3 spans 16 residues. CDR3 DNA: TGCGCCAGCAGCCCGCGACTAGCGGGAGTGGCCGGGGAGCTGTTTTTT. This gives the protein CASSPRLAGVAGELFF.

The V call is TRBV6-2 or TRBV6-3, the J call TRBJ1-6, with D unresolved. Trimming left V 2 bases short and J 9 bases short, with 5 bases between. Germline assignment: CDR1 MNHEY and CDR2 SVGEGT. CDR3 length: 12 residues. The CDR3 sequence: CASSYPRSPLHF. CDR3 DNA: TGTGCCAGCAGTTACCCCCGTTCACCCCTCCACTTT.

The chain combines TRBV7-2 with TRBJ1-6, with D possibly matching TRBD1 (6 bases). Trimming cost V 3 bases and J 10 bases, with 16 bases left between them. Germline assignment: CDR1 SGHTA and CDR2 FQGNSA. The CDR3 extends over 15 amino acids. In DNA, the CDR3 is TGTGCCAGCAGCTTGAGGACAGTAAGGGACTCACCCCTCCACTTT. It encodes CASSLRTVRDSPLHF. Variable domain in full (rest from reference TRBV7-2 and TRBJ1-6): GAGVSQSPSNKVTEKGKDVELRCDPISGHTALYWYRQSLGQGLEFLIYFQGNSAPDKSGLPSDRFSAERTGGSVSTLTIQRTQQEDSAVYLCASSLRTVRDSPLHFGNGTRLTVT.

This clone has just one count. This sequence joins TRBV4-1 and TRBJ1-1, with a possible D match to TRBD1 (5 bases). Germline assignment: CDR1 MGHRA and CDR2 YSYEKL. The CDR3 runs to 17 residues. V lost 0 bases and J lost 0, with 14 bases in between. CDR3 sequence reads: CASSQDRSGTMNTEAFF. Here the CDR3 DNA reads TGCGCCAGCAGCCAAGATCGAAGCGGGACGATGAACACTGAAGCTTTCTTT.

The V and J genes are TRBV6-5 and TRBJ2-7, with no clear D. CDR1 and CDR2 (germline): MNHEY, SVGAGI. The CDR3 extends over 15 amino acids. V was clipped by 2 bases and J by 0 bases, with 11 bases between them. The CDR3 is CASSYKIHSSYEQYF. CDR3 nucleotides: TGTGCCAGCAGTTACAAAATCCACAGCTCCTACGAGCAGTACTTC.

The rearrangement joins TRBV18 to TRBJ2-1; 7 nucleotides match TRBD1. The V segment lost 3 bases and the J segment 6 bases; nucleotides outside the gene matches: 5. CDR3 length: 14 amino acids. Germline assignment: CDR1 KGHSH and CDR2 LQKENI. In DNA, the CDR3 is TGTGCCAGCTCACCGGACAGGATCGTCAATGAGCAGTTCTTC. It codes for CASSPDRIVNEQFF.

This chain uses TRBV10-2 with TRBJ1-5; possible D gene TRBD1, 6 bases. This CDR3 is built from 15 residues. V was trimmed by 5 bases and J by 3 bases, leaving 14 bases between them. Germline V CDR1 and CDR2: WSHSY, SAAADI. The CDR3 DNA sequence: TGCGCCAGCAGTCTGACAGGCAGTCACAATCAGCCCCAGCATTTT. Its protein product is CASSLTGSHNQPQHF.

The chain has TRBV4-1 and TRBJ2-1, with D possibly matching TRBD2 (7 bases). Germline V gene sequence: CDR1 MGHRA, CDR2 YSYEKL. V lost 0 bases and J 5 bases, leaving 20 bases between the germline ends. There are 18 residues in the CDR3. The CDR3, as DNA: TGCGCCAGCAGCCAAGACAGTAGCTTTCGGGGGGCCCACAATGAGCAGTTCTTC. As protein: CASSQDSSFRGAHNEQFF.

CDR3 protein: CASRRTRSSYEQYF. Written as DNA, the CDR3 is TGTGCCAGTAGGAGGACTAGGTCGTCCTACGAGCAGTACTTC. V is TRBV19 and J is TRBJ2-7; TRBD2 agrees at 7 bases. V lost 6 bases and J lost 1; bases outside the gene matches: 6. The CDR3 is 14 amino acids. The V gene's germline CDR1 is LNHDA and CDR2 SQIVND (reference sequence).

The chain employs TRBV7-3 and TRBJ1-2; 9 positions match TRBD1. V was pared by 6 bases and J by 8 bases, with 19 bases of the junction left unmatched. Germline V gene data show CDR1 as SGHTA and CDR2 as FQGTGA. The CDR3 consists of 17 residues. This chain's CDR3 is CASRPPGQGRRVGGYTF. The CDR3 DNA follows: TGTGCCAGCAGACCTCCGGGACAGGGTAGGCGGGTCGGGGGCTACACCTTC.

This chain connects TRBV6-6 to TRBJ1-5, with TRBD1 as a possible D gene (6 bases). The CDR3 sequence is 14 residues long. V was trimmed by 2 bases and J by 4 bases, leaving 9 bases between them. CDR1 and CDR2 (germline): MNHNY, SVGAGI (reference sequence). The chain's CDR3 is CASSYGRGNQPQHF. CDR3 in DNA: TGTGCCAGCAGTTACGGCAGGGGTAATCAGCCCCAGCATTTT.

The rearrangement joins TRBV11-3 to TRBJ2-7, with D hard to call. Germline values: CDR1 SGHNT, CDR2 YENEEA. Trimming removed 1 base from V and 3 bases from J, with 4 bases in between. The CDR3 runs to 12 residues. The CDR3 DNA is TGTGCCAGCAGCTTAGGACACTACGAGCAGTACTTC. This codes for CASSLGHYEQYF.

V usage is TRBV6-5 and J usage is TRBJ1-1; D gene uncertain. In germline, CDR1 is MNHEY, CDR2 SVGAGI. The CDR3 is made up of 14 amino acids. With 2 bases removed from V and 5 bases from J, the gap between germline ends came to 12 bases. This chain's CDR3 is CASSYGSPGTEAFF. CDR3 coding DNA: TGTGCCAGCAGTTACGGGTCCCCGGGGACTGAAGCTTTCTTT.

The chain is built from TRBV4-1 and TRBJ2-1, with 9 bases aligning to TRBD2. The CDR3 spans 18 residues. J gave up 4 bases and V 2 bases, and 12 bases lay outside the gene matches. CDR1 and CDR2 (germline): MGHRA, YSYEKL. CDR3 region: CASSQSLFLAGRYNEQFF. The CDR3 nucleotides are TGCGCCAGCAGCCAATCCCTTTTTCTAGCGGGAAGATACAATGAGCAGTTCTTC.

This clone was seen just once. The rearrangement uses TRBV19 and TRBJ2-1, with 10 bases identical to TRBD2. There are 12 residues in the CDR3. Germline V CDR1 and CDR2: LNHDA, SQIVND (reference sequence). Trimming took 5 bases from V and 11 from J; bases not matched to a gene: 3. The CDR3 spells CASSSSGGKQFF. The CDR3, as DNA: TGTGCCAGTAGTTCTAGCGGGGGCAAGCAGTTCTTC.

DNA of the CDR3: TGCAGCGTTTTAGTCCTCTCTGGAAACACCATATATTTT. Its translation is CSVLVLSGNTIYF. The chain links TRBV29-1 to TRBJ1-3, with D unclear. V was cut by 5 bases and J by 0 bases, with 8 bases left in between. The length of the CDR3 is 13 residues. CDR1 SQVTM and CDR2 ANQGSEA come from the germline V gene.

This clone was counted between two and nine times. The V call is TRBV7-2, the J call TRBJ1-2; D gene unclear. Germline CDR1 and CDR2: SGHTA and FQGNSA. CDR3 length: 15 residues. Trimming took off 1 base at V and 5 bases at J, with 14 bases between the two ends. CDR3 region: CASSLGIGSVYGYTF. The CDR3 DNA sequence: TGTGCCAGCAGCTTAGGCATCGGGTCTGTTTATGGCTACACCTTC.

The chain uses TRBV28 and TRBJ2-7, with 8 bases matching TRBD1. This CDR3 is built from 14 residues. Germline CDR1 is MDHEN and CDR2 is SYDVKM. Losses at the gene ends were 7 bases for V and 2 bases for J; bases not matched to a gene: 7. In DNA, the CDR3 is TGTGCCAGCACCTCGGACAGGGAGACCTACGAGCAGTACTTC. Protein: CASTSDRETYEQYF.

This clone appeared once. The DNA for the CDR3 is TGCGCCAGCAGCTTGGAGTTCGGTGAAGCTTTCTTT. Its protein product is CASSLEFGEAFF. This chain links TRBV5-1 with TRBJ1-1; D is unresolved. The V gene's germline CDR1 is SGHRS and CDR2 YFSETQ. Trimming removed 0 bases from V and 7 bases from J, with 7 bases in between. This CDR3 is built from 12 residues.

The V call is TRBV12-5, the J call TRBJ1-2; tentatively, D is TRBD1 (5 bases). The CDR3 is made up of 15 amino acids. V was clipped by 3 bases and J by 6 bases, with 17 bases between them. The germline CDR1 and CDR2 sequences are LGHNT and FRNRAP. CDR3 in DNA: TGTGCTAGTGGTTTCCAGGGAGGGGTTGTGGATGGCTACACCTTC. Translated: CASGFQGGVVDGYTF.

As regards this clone: Possible read error: a much larger clone is one base away. This CDR3 is also generated by other DNA sequences in the sample. The CDR3 protein is CASSLGQGAGELFF. CDR3 coding DNA: TGTGCCAGCAGCCTGGGACAGGGGGCCGGGGAGCTGTTTTTT. The chain recombines TRBV4-2 with TRBJ2-2, with TRBD1 matching over 11 bases. Germline CDR1 and CDR2: LGHNA and YNFKEQ. Losses at the gene ends were 4 bases for V and 6 bases for J; bases not matched to a gene: 1. The CDR3 is 14 residues long.

The chain recombines TRBV28 with TRBJ1-5; tentatively, D is TRBD1 (5 bases). The CDR3 is made up of 15 amino acids. Trimming took 5 bases from V and 0 from J, leaving 11 bases between them. Germline V gene lookup returns CDR1 MDHEN and CDR2 SYDVKM. The CDR3, as DNA: TGTGCCAGCAGTCGACAGTATTATAGCAATCAGCCCCAGCATTTT. It is translated as CASSRQYYSNQPQHF.

The V call is TRBV28, the J call TRBJ2-7; tentative D call: TRBD1 (6 bases). CDR1 is MDHEN, CDR2 SYDVKM, per germline. With 7 bases removed from V and 3 bases from J, the gap between germline ends came to 19 bases. This CDR3 has 15 residues. The CDR3 nucleotides read TGTGCCAGCAACCCCTCAACAGGGCGGATCTACGAGCAGTACTTC. This translates into CASNPSTGRIYEQYF.

For this clone: Relative to the germline gene, one junction end is altered; a read error may explain this. This rearrangement joins TRBV5-5 to TRBJ1-2, with TRBD1 matching over 7 bases. Germline V CDR1 and CDR2: SGHKS, YYEKEE (reference sequence). The CDR3 runs 15 residues. The CDR3 here is CASSGGGTAVYRYTF. The CDR3 DNA reads as TGTGCCAGCAGCGGAGGTGGGACAGCAGTCTATCGCTACACCTTC.

This rearrangement joins TRBV13 to TRBJ1-2; tentatively, D is TRBD1 (6 bases). Deletions cut 6 bases from V and 5 bases from J, with 13 bases between. The germline gives CDR1 PRHDT, CDR2 FYEKMQ (reference sequence). The CDR3 length is 13 residues. The CDR3 sequence: CASSRGGDYGYTF. The CDR3 nucleotides are TGTGCCAGCAGTCGAGGGGGGGATTATGGCTACACCTTC.

The chain combines TRBV6-5 with TRBJ1-1; D is ambiguous. Deletions cut 0 bases from V and 0 bases from J, with 2 bases between. Germline V gene sequence: CDR1 MNHEY, CDR2 SVGAGI. The CDR3 runs to 13 residues. The CDR3 region is CASSYSVNTEAFF. The CDR3 nucleotides read TGTGCCAGCAGTTACTCCGTGAACACTGAAGCTTTCTTT.

The chain has TRBV4-1 and TRBJ1-2; a possible D gene is TRBD1 (6 bases). Per germline, CDR1 MGHRA and CDR2 YSYEKL. The CDR3 extends over 13 amino acids. The V end lost 6 bases, the J end lost 5 bases, and 13 bases lay between the germline ends. The CDR3 loop reads CASRQTGGYGYTF. DNA of the CDR3: TGCGCCAGCAGGCAGACAGGAGGTTATGGCTACACCTTC.

The chain uses TRBV4-1 and TRBJ1-5; 11 bases fit TRBD1. This CDR3 comprises 18 residues. Trimming cost V 4 bases and J 4 bases; bases outside gene matches: 12. Per germline, CDR1 MGHRA and CDR2 YSYEKL. In nucleotides, the CDR3 is TGCGCCAGCAGCCGAAGGGATCCGGGGACAGGGGGGAATCAGCCCCAGCATTTT. The encoded protein is CASSRRDPGTGGNQPQHF.